Listed here are 4 T cell receptor beta chains from one sample, sequenced in a study of blood T cells in healthy people across ages. A sample-barcoded 5' primer and a J-beta primer mix were used in a second PCR of roughly 7 to 12 cycles. TCRdb reanalysed the 5' RACE reads using MiXCR and keeps one entry per CDR3 protein. The sample holds around 1,000,000 distinct CDR3 sequences; under 30% are singletons and the top ten take around 0.75%. The data also belong to a second study, concerning T cells of mothers and their children.

Sequencing was carried out using blood. All receptors derive from a girl aged 2-10 years in good health.

The chain is built from TRBV3-1 and TRBJ2-5; D call uncertain. The J call may be wrong; the DNA end is better matched by TRBJ2-7. This CDR3 spans 18 amino acids. Germline CDR1 is LGHDT and CDR2 is YNNKEL (reference sequence). The CDR3 region is CASSQLGIGISLSYEQYF. CDR3 sequence (DNA): TGTGCCAGCAGCCAATTGGGCATTGGCATCTCCCTCTCCTACGAGCAGTACTTC.

There are a few counts of this clonotype. This chain connects TRBV29-1 to TRBJ1-1, with D maybe TRBD1 (5 bases). The CDR3 length is 12 residues. Trimming pared 4 bases from V and 2 bases from J, leaving 8 bases between. Germline loops: CDR1 SQVTM, CDR2 ANQGSEA. CDR3 sequence: CSVVQGNTEAFF. The CDR3 DNA reads TGCAGCGTTGTGCAGGGCAACACTGAAGCTTTCTTT. Based on the CDR3 plus reference TRBV29-1 and TRBJ1-1, the full variable domain is SAVISQKPSRDICQRGTSLTIQCQVDSQVTMMFWYRQQPGQSLTLIATANQGSEATYESGFVIDKFPISRPNLTFSTLTVSNMSPEDSSIYLCSVVQGNTEAFFGQGTRLTVV.

Regarding this clonotype: An end of the junction does not agree with germline; a read error may underlie this. This chain joins TRBV12-3 or TRBV12-4 and TRBJ2-5, with D perhaps assigned TRBD1 or TRBD2 (6 bases each). The CDR3 is 14 amino acids. This CDR3 reads CTSSSPGDIETQYF. The CDR3 coding sequence is TGTACCAGCAGTTCCCCGGGGGACATAGAGACCCAGTACTTC.

The rearrangement uses TRBV6-2 or TRBV6-3 and TRBJ2-5, with TRBD1 as a possible D gene (5 bases). Germline V gene lookup returns CDR1 MNHEY and CDR2 SVGEGT. The length of the CDR3 is 16 residues. V was shortened by 6 bases and J by 5 bases, with 22 bases between the two germline ends. CDR3 protein: CASSYPGIPPRETQYF. CDR3 bases: TGTGCCAGCAGCTACCCAGGGATTCCCCCACGGGAGACCCAGTACTTC.